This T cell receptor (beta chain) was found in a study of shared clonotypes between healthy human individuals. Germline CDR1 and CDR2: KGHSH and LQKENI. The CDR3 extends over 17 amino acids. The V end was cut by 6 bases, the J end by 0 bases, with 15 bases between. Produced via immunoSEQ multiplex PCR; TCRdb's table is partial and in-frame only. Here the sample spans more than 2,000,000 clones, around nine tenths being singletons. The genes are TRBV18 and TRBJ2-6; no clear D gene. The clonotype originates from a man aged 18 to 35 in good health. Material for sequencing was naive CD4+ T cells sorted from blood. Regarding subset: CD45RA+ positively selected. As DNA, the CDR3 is TGTGCCAGCTCGCCAAGTCAACAGATCTCTGGGGCCAACGTCCTGACTTTC. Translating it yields CASSPSQQISGANVLTF. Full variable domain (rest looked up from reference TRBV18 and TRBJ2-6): NAGVMQNPRHLVRRRGQEARLRCSPMKGHSHVYWYRQLPEEGLKFMVYLQKENIIDESGMPKERFSAEFPKEGPSILRIQQVVRGDSAAYFCASSPSQQISGANVLTFGAGSRLTVL.